The 24 T cell receptor beta chains below were found in one sample sequenced in a study of cytomegalovirus exposure and HLA in healthy donors. The PCR used 60 Vbeta and 13 Jbeta primers. Here immunoSEQ multiplex PCR was the method, and the copy in TCRdb shows in-frame clones only, minus some. The sample has tens of thousands of clones, and its top ten clones hold 0.58%. The source material was PBMCs. Receptors originate from a man aged 50 to 59 in good health and CMV-seronegative.

The J gene is TRBJ1-5, the V gene TRBV9; D may be TRBD1 (5 bases). Trimming removed 3 bases from V and 11 bases from J, with 12 bases in between. This CDR3 region has 12 residues. Germline V gene data show CDR1 as SGDLS and CDR2 as YYNGEE. The CDR3 is CASSGGSGAQHF. CDR3 nucleotide sequence: TGTGCCAGCAGCGGAGGGTCGGGGGCCCAGCATTTT.

The genes are TRBV2 and TRBJ1-2; the match to TRBD1 covers 7 bases. With 5 bases clipped from V and 4 bases from J, the junction kept 7 bases outside the gene matches. Germline lookup yields CDR1 SNHLY and CDR2 FYNNEI. The CDR3 consists of 14 residues. The CDR3 DNA follows: TGTGCCAGCAGTCAGGGACAGTTAGGCTATGGCTACACCTTC. Amino acids: CASSQGQLGYGYTF.

As DNA, the CDR3 is TGTGCCAGCAGCGTGGGACAGAGAAACACTGAAGCTTTCTTT. It translates to CASSVGQRNTEAFF. The genes are TRBV11-1 and TRBJ1-1, with 7 positions matching TRBD1. The ends lost 5 bases at V and 2 bases at J; junction bases unmatched: 5. This CDR3 contains 14 residues. Germline lookup yields CDR1 SGHAT and CDR2 FQDESV (reference sequence).

The chain couples TRBV11-1 to TRBJ1-2, with 9 bases matching TRBD1. CDR1 SGHAT and CDR2 FQDESV come from the germline V gene (reference sequence). This CDR3 spans 16 amino acids. Trimming removed 4 bases from V and 0 bases from J; junction bases left unmatched: 6. CDR3 coding DNA: TGTGCCAGCAGCTCACCGGGACAGGGCTCTAACTATGGCTACACCTTC. This encodes CASSSPGQGSNYGYTF. Looking up the rest from reference TRBV11-1 and TRBJ1-2 gives the full variable domain: EAEVAQSPRYKITEKSQAVAFWCDPISGHATLYWYRQILGQGPELLVQFQDESVVDDSQLPKDRFSAERLKGVDSTLKIQPAELGDSAMYLCASSSPGQGSNYGYTFGSGTRLTVV.

The J gene is TRBJ2-3, the V gene TRBV9; D possibly corresponds to TRBD2 (5 bases). The CDR3 loop spans 14 amino acids. Trimming removed 0 bases from V and 2 bases from J, with 7 bases in between. CDR1 and CDR2 (germline): SGDLS, YYNGEE. The CDR3 bases are TGTGCCAGCAGCGTAGGGACTTTCACAGATACGCAGTATTTT. Translated, it gives CASSVGTFTDTQYF.

The CDR3 region has the DNA TGTGCCAGCAAACCTAGCGGGTACTCCAATGAGCAGTTCTTC. It translates to CASKPSGYSNEQFF. The chain is built from TRBV2 and TRBJ2-1, with 8 nucleotides matching TRBD2. V was pared by 7 bases and J by 6 bases, with 8 bases of the junction left unmatched. CDR1 is SNHLY, CDR2 FYNNEI, per germline. This CDR3 is built from 14 residues.

The rearrangement links TRBV30 to TRBJ1-5; unclear D gene. Trimming took 2 bases from V and 4 from J, leaving 15 bases between them. The CDR3 extends over 15 amino acids. Germline CDR1 is GTSNPN and CDR2 is SVGIG (reference sequence). CDR3 coding DNA: TGTGCCTGGAGTCAATCGGGGTTGTCTAATCAGCCCCAGCATTTT. It codes for CAWSQSGLSNQPQHF. Combining the CDR3 with reference TRBV30 and TRBJ1-5 gives the whole variable domain SQTIHQWPATLVQPVGSPLSLECTVEGTSNPNLYWYRQAAGRGLQLLFYSVGIGQISSEVPQNLSASRPQDRQFILSSKKLLLSDSGFYLCAWSQSGLSNQPQHFGDGTRLSIL.

The chain couples TRBV4-2 to TRBJ1-1; 7 positions match TRBD1. V dropped 4 bases and J dropped 7; count of bases not matched to a gene: 3. The length of the CDR3 is 12 residues. Germline V lookup: CDR1 LGHNA, CDR2 YNFKEQ. CDR3 nucleotide sequence: TGTGCCAGCAGCCCCCAGGGGGTTGAAGCTTTCTTT. It translates to CASSPQGVEAFF.

The chain joins TRBV29-1 to TRBJ2-7; the D gene is possibly TRBD2 (5 bases). Germline V CDR1 and CDR2: SQVTM, ANQGSEA. The ends were cut back, 4 bases at V and 3 bases at J, with 16 bases in the middle. The CDR3 has 14 amino acids. CDR3 in DNA: TGCAGCGTTGCCCCCAGGACTGGACTCTACGAGCAGTACTTC. It is translated as CSVAPRTGLYEQYF.

The chain recombines TRBV4-1 with TRBJ1-1; 9 nucleotides agree with TRBD1. CDR1 MGHRA and CDR2 YSYEKL come from the germline V gene. The CDR3 spans 15 residues. The J segment lost 1 base and the V segment lost 3 bases, leaving 3 bases of the junction unmatched. The CDR3 here is CASSQRTGENTEAFF. As DNA, the CDR3 is TGCGCCAGCAGCCAGAGGACAGGGGAGAACACTGAAGCTTTCTTT.

The gene calls are TRBV19 and TRBJ1-3; unclear D gene. V shed 1 base and J shed 3 bases, with 10 bases lying between them. Per the germline V gene, CDR1 is LNHDA and CDR2 is SQIVND (reference sequence). This CDR3 spans 15 amino acids. Written as DNA, the CDR3 is TGTGCCAGTAGTATAGCCCGGACTGTTGGAAACACCATATATTTT. This gives the protein CASSIARTVGNTIYF.

To note about this clone: This specimen includes other DNA sequences encoding the same CDR3. This chain uses TRBV28 with TRBJ1-3, with TRBD1 matching over 8 bases. This CDR3 has 14 residues. V lost 5 bases, J lost 2 bases, and 2 bases stayed unmatched. Germline CDR1 and CDR2: MDHEN and SYDVKM. This CDR3 is CASSLDRAGNTIYF. CDR3 DNA sequence: TGTGCCAGCAGTCTGGACAGGGCTGGAAACACCATATATTTT. Full variable domain (missing parts from reference TRBV28 and TRBJ1-3): DVKVTQSSRYLVKRTGEKVFLECVQDMDHENMFWYRQDPGLGLRLIYFSYDVKMKEKGDIPEGYSVSREKKERFSLILESASTNQTSMYLCASSLDRAGNTIYFGEGSWLTVV.

The J gene is TRBJ2-7, the V gene TRBV7-9; TRBD2 is a possible D gene (6 bases). V was cut by 5 bases and J by 0 bases, with 11 bases left in between. The length of the CDR3 is 14 residues. The germline V gene encodes CDR1 SEHNR and CDR2 FQNEAQ (reference sequence). The CDR3 spells CASSPGLPSYEQYF. The DNA for the CDR3 is TGTGCCAGCAGCCCGGGACTCCCCTCCTACGAGCAGTACTTC.

Note on this clone: The same CDR3 is also encoded by other DNA sequences in this sample. V and J are TRBV28 and TRBJ1-5; TRBD1 is a possible D gene (5 bases). This CDR3 has 12 amino acids. The V end lost 3 bases, the J end lost 6 bases, and 6 bases lay between the germline ends. CDR1 and CDR2 from the germline V gene are MDHEN and SYDVKM. This CDR3 is CASSLGGQPQHF. CDR3 nucleotide sequence: TGTGCCAGCAGTTTGGGGGGTCAGCCCCAGCATTTT.

The chain combines TRBV5-1 with TRBJ1-6, with D uncertain. This CDR3 is 15 amino acids long. Germline V gives CDR1 SGHRS, CDR2 YFSETQ. V lost 1 base and J 3 bases, leaving 8 bases between the germline ends. The CDR3 DNA reads TGCGCCAGCAGCTTGACGGCGGACTATAATTCACCCCTCCACTTT. It specifies CASSLTADYNSPLHF. The full variable domain, in which reference TRBV5-1 and TRBJ1-6 provide the parts outside the CDR3, is KAGVTQTPRYLIKTRGQQVTLSCSPISGHRSVSWYQQTPGQGLQFLFEYFSETQRNKGNFPGRFSGRQFSNSRSEMNVSTLELGDSALYLCASSLTADYNSPLHFGNGTRLTVT.

The chain uses TRBV28 and TRBJ2-2; 7 nucleotides line up with TRBD1. CDR1 is MDHEN, CDR2 SYDVKM, per germline. Trimming cost V 6 bases and J 1 base; bases outside gene matches: 5. This CDR3 contains 15 residues. DNA of the CDR3: TGTGCCAGCAGCCTCGGGACAGTGAACACCGGGGAGCTGTTTTTT. Its protein product is CASSLGTVNTGELFF.

The chain uses TRBV7-2 and TRBJ2-5; D unclear. Deletions cut 3 bases from V and 5 bases from J, with 16 bases between. Germline V gene lookup returns CDR1 SGHTA and CDR2 FQGNSA. The CDR3 is 15 residues long. The CDR3 DNA is TGTGCCAGCAGCTTCTTAGACTCTACTGACGAGACCCAGTACTTC. Its translation is CASSFLDSTDETQYF.

The chain couples TRBV5-4 to TRBJ1-1; 12 positions agree with TRBD1. The CDR3 has 15 residues. The germline V gene encodes CDR1 SGHNT and CDR2 YYREEE (reference sequence). V lost 3 bases, J lost 10 bases, and 10 bases stayed unmatched. CDR3 nucleotides: TGTGCCAGCAGCTCCCCGGGACAGGGGGCTTTAGGAGCTTTCTTT. Residues: CASSSPGQGALGAFF.

The genes are TRBV5-1 and TRBJ1-1; D call uncertain. This CDR3 region has 13 residues. Germline CDR1 reads SGHRS; CDR2 reads YFSETQ. Trimming left V 0 bases short and J 1 base short, with 4 bases between. The CDR3 nucleotides are TGCGCCAGCAGCTTGGAAGCGAACACTGAAGCTTTCTTT. It translates to CASSLEANTEAFF.

CDR3 in DNA: TGTGCCACCAGCAGAGATCCCAACTACGAGCAGTACTTC. Its protein is CATSRDPNYEQYF. This rearrangement joins TRBV15 to TRBJ2-7; D unclear. Germline CDR1 and CDR2: LNHNV and YYDKDF (reference sequence). The length of the CDR3 is 13 residues. With 0 bases removed from V and 3 bases from J, the gap between germline ends came to 6 bases.

This chain joins TRBV6-5 and TRBJ1-6, with 7 bases matching TRBD1. V lost 2 bases to trimming and J lost 4 bases; unmatched junction nucleotides: 2. The CDR3 totals 15 residues. CDR1 and CDR2 (germline): MNHEY, SVGAGI. The CDR3 nucleotides read TGTGCCAGCAGTTACGAGGGACAGTATAATTCACCCCTCCACTTT. This codes for CASSYEGQYNSPLHF.

This chain joins TRBV7-9 and TRBJ2-3, with 8 nucleotides matching TRBD1. The junction had 7 bases not matched to a gene; V was cut back by 2 bases and J by 6 bases. In germline, CDR1 is SEHNR, CDR2 FQNEAQ (reference sequence). The CDR3 is 15 residues long. CDR3 sequence: CASSLPGGMWDTQYF. The CDR3 DNA is TGTGCCAGCAGCTTACCAGGGGGCATGTGGGATACGCAGTATTTT. The full variable domain, in which reference TRBV7-9 and TRBJ2-3 provide the parts outside the CDR3, is DTGVSQNPRHKITKRGQNVTFRCDPISEHNRLYWYRQTLGQGPEFLTYFQNEAQLEKSRLLSDRFSAERPKGSFSTLEIQRTEQGDSAMYLCASSLPGGMWDTQYFGPGTRLTVL.

The chain employs TRBV28 and TRBJ2-6; D is ambiguous. Germline V CDR1 and CDR2: MDHEN, SYDVKM. The CDR3 is 15 amino acids. Trimming took 6 bases from V and 0 from J, leaving 9 bases between them. The CDR3: CASSETVSGANVLTF. In DNA form, the CDR3 reads TGTGCCAGCAGCGAAACAGTCTCTGGGGCCAACGTCCTGACTTTC.

The rearrangement joins TRBV5-1 to TRBJ1-4, with D unresolved. CDR1 is SGHRS, CDR2 YFSETQ, per germline. Trimming removed 6 bases from V and 8 bases from J, with 11 bases in between. The CDR3 is 12 amino acids. The CDR3 DNA follows: TGCGCCAGCAACGGCGGAGGGGAAAAACTGTTTTTT. Protein sequence: CASNGGGEKLFF. Filled out from reference TRBV5-1 and TRBJ1-4, the complete variable domain reads KAGVTQTPRYLIKTRGQQVTLSCSPISGHRSVSWYQQTPGQGLQFLFEYFSETQRNKGNFPGRFSGRQFSNSRSEMNVSTLELGDSALYLCASNGGGEKLFFGSGTQLSVL.